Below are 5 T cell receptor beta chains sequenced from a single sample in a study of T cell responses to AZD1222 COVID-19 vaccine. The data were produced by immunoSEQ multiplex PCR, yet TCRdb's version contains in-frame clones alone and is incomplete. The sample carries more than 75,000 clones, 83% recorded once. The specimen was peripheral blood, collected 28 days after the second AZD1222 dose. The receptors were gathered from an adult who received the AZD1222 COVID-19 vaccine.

The CDR3 region is CASRGGFGLDSNQPQHF. The DNA of the CDR3 is TGTGCCAGTAGGGGGGGGTTCGGGCTCGATAGCAATCAGCCCCAGCATTTT. This rearrangement joins TRBV19 to TRBJ1-5, with D tentatively TRBD1 (5 bases). The V end was cut by 6 bases, the J end by 0 bases, with 18 bases between. The CDR3 contains 17 residues. Germline-derived CDR1 and CDR2 are LNHDA and SQIVND (reference sequence).

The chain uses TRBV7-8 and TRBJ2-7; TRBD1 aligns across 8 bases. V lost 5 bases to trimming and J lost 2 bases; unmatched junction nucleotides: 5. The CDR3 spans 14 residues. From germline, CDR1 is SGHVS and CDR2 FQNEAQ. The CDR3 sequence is CASSLRTGTYEQYF. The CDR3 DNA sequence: TGTGCCAGCAGCCTAAGGACAGGGACCTACGAGCAGTACTTC.

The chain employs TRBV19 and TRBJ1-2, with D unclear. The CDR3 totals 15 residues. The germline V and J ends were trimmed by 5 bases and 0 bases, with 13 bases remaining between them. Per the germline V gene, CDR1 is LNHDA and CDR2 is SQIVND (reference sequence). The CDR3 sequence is CASSFTVKANYGYTF. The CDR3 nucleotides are TGTGCCAGTAGTTTTACAGTAAAAGCTAACTATGGCTACACCTTC.

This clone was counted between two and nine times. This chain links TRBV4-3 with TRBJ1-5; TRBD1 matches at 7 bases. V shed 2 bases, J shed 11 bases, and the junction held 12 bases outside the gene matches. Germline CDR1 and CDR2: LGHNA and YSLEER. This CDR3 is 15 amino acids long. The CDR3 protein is CASSQSLQGFRAQHF. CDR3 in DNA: TGCGCCAGCAGCCAATCCCTACAGGGGTTCAGGGCCCAGCATTTT.

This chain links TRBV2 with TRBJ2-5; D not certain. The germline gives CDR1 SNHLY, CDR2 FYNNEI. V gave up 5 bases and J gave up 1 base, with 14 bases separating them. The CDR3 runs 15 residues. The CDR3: CASSPFLITQETQYF. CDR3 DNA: TGTGCCAGCAGTCCGTTTCTCATCACCCAAGAGACCCAGTACTTC.